This T cell receptor beta chain was sequenced in a study of blood T cell repertoires in COVID-19. Study in general: Italy, Spain and the United States were the sources of the convalescent and acute COVID-19 samples. The cDNA or gDNA used as material had been derived from T cells, B-cell-depleted T cells, or PBMCs.

The authors' processing: Amplifying reference gene primers gave estimates of nucleated cell counts. Clones were sequenced by immunoSEQ multiplex PCR, and TCRdb holds only the in-frame ones, with some missing. That table is the source of V, J and clone size, and D and trimming were worked out from the DNA. This table holds 300,000 or so clones, about 87% found once. Germline CDR1 reads LNHDA; CDR2 reads SQIVND (reference sequence). Trimming took 6 bases from V and 6 from J; bases not matched to a gene: 9. The CDR3 runs to 16 residues. The receptor was isolated from a woman under 40 who had recovered from COVID-19. Material for sequencing was peripheral blood. The chain carries TRBV19 and TRBJ1-6; 9 nucleotides agree with TRBD1. The DNA for the CDR3 is TGTGCCAGTAGCAGAAACAGGGGGCAGACTAATTCACCCCTCCACTTT. Its protein product is CASSRNRGQTNSPLHF. Full variable domain (rest looked up from reference TRBV19 and TRBJ1-6): DGGITQSPKYLFRKEGQNVTLSCEQNLNHDAMYWYRQDPGQGLRLIYYSQIVNDFQKGDIAEGYSVSREKKESFPLTVTSAQKNPTAFYLCASSRNRGQTNSPLHFGNGTRLTVT.